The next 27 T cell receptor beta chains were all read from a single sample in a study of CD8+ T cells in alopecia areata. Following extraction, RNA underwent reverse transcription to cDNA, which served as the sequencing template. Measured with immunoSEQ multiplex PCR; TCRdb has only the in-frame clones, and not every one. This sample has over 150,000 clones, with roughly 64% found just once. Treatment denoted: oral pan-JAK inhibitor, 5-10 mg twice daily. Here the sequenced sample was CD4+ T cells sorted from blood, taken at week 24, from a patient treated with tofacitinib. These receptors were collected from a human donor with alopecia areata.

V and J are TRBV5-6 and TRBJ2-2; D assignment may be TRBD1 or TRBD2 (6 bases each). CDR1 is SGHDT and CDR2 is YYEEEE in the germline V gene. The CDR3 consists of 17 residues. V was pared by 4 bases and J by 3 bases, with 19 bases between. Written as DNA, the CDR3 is TGTGCCAGCAGCCTGCCCAAAGGGGGGATCCACACCGGGGAGCTGTTTTTT. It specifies CASSLPKGGIHTGELFF.

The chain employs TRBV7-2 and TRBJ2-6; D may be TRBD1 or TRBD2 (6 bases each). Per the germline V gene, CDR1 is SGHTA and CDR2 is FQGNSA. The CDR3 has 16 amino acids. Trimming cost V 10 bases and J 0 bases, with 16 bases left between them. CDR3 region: CATDLGGLSGANVLTF. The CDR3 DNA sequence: TGTGCCACCGACCTGGGGGGCCTCTCTGGGGCCAACGTCCTGACTTTC.

The CDR3 protein is CASSLASRAVLAFF. CDR3 nucleotide sequence: TGTGCCAGCAGCTTAGCAAGCAGGGCGGTGTTGGCTTTCTTT. The V and J genes are TRBV7-9 and TRBJ1-1, with D possibly TRBD1 on 5 matching bases. The germline CDR1 and CDR2 sequences are SEHNR and FQNEAQ (reference sequence). V gave up 0 bases and J gave up 11 bases, with 16 bases separating them. The CDR3 covers 14 residues.

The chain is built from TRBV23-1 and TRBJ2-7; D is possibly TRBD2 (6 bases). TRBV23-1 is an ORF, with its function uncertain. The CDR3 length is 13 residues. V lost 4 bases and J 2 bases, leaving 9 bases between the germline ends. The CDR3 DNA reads TGCGCCAGCAGTCCGGGAGCCGCCTACGAGCAGTACTTC. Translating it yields CASSPGAAYEQYF.

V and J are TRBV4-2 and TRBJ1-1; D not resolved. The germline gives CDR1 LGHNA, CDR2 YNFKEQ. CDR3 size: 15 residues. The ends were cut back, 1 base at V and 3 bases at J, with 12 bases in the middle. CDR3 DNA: TGTGCCAGCAGCCAAGGATTCAACTTGTACACTGAAGCTTTCTTT. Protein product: CASSQGFNLYTEAFF.

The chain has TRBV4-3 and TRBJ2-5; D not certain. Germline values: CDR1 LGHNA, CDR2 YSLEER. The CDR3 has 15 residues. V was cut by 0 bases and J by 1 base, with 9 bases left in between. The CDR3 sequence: CASSQDRLPQETQYF. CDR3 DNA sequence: TGCGCCAGCAGCCAAGATAGGTTGCCCCAAGAGACCCAGTACTTC.

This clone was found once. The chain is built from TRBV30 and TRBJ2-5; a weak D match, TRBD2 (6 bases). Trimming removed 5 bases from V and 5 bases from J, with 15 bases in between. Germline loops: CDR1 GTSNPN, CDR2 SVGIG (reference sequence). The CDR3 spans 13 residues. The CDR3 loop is CAWGGGSRETQYF. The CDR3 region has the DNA TGTGCCTGGGGTGGGGGGAGTCGGGAGACCCAGTACTTC.

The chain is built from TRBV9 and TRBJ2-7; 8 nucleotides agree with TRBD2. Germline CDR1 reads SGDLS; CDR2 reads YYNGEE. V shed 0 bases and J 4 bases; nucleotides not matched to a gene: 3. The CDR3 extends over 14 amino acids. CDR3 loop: CASSVAGGEYEQYF. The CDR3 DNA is TGTGCCAGCAGCGTAGCGGGAGGGGAATACGAGCAGTACTTC.

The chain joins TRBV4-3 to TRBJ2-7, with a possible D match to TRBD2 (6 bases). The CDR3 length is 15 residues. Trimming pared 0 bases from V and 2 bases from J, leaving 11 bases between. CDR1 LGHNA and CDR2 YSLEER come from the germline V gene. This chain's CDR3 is CASSQDVGRTYEQYF. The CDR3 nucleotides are TGCGCCAGCAGCCAAGATGTCGGGAGAACCTACGAGCAGTACTTC.

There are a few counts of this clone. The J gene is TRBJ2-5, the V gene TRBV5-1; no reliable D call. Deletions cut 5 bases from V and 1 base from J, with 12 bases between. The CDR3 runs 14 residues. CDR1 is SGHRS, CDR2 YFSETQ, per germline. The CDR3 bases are TGCGCCAGCAGAGACGGCTGGTCCCAAGAGACCCAGTACTTC. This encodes CASRDGWSQETQYF.

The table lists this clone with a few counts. The CDR3 loop reads CASSIVGRGRSTGELFF. CDR3 in DNA: TGTGCCAGTAGTATAGTCGGCAGGGGACGTAGCACCGGGGAGCTGTTTTTT. The chain couples TRBV19 to TRBJ2-2; possible D gene TRBD1, 6 bases. The CDR3 totals 17 residues. Germline V gene data show CDR1 as LNHDA and CDR2 as SQIVND (reference sequence). The ends were cut back, 1 base at V and 4 bases at J, with 16 bases in the middle. The variable domain in full, completed from reference TRBV19 and TRBJ2-2, reads DGGITQSPKYLFRKEGQNVTLSCEQNLNHDAMYWYRQDPGQGLRLIYYSQIVNDFQKGDIAEGYSVSREKKESFPLTVTSAQKNPTAFYLCASSIVGRGRSTGELFFGEGSRLTVL.

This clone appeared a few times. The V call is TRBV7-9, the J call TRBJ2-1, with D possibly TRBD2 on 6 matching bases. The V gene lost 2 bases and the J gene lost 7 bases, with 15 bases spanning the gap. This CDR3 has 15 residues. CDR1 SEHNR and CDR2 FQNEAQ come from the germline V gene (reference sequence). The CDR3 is CASSLRGRIRNEQFF. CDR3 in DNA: TGTGCCAGCAGCTTACGGGGGAGGATTCGGAATGAGCAGTTCTTC.

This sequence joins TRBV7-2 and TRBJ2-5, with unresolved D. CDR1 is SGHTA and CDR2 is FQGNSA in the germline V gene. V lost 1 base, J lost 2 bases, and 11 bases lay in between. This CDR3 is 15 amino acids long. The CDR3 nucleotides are TGTGCCAGCAGCTTAGTCGGTGGGCTACAAGAGACCCAGTACTTC. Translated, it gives CASSLVGGLQETQYF.

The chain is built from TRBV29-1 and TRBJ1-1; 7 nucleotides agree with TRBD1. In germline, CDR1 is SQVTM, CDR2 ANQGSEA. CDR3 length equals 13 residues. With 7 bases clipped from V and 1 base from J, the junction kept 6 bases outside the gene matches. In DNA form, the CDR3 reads TGCAGCGGGTCCGGGACAGAGAACACTGAAGCTTTCTTT. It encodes CSGSGTENTEAFF.

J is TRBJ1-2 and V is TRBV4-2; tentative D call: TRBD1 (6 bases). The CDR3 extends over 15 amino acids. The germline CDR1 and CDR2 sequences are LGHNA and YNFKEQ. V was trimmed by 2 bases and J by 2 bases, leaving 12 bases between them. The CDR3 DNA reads TGTGCCAGCAGCCAATCGGCCAGGGGCAACTATGGCTACACCTTC. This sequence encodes CASSQSARGNYGYTF.

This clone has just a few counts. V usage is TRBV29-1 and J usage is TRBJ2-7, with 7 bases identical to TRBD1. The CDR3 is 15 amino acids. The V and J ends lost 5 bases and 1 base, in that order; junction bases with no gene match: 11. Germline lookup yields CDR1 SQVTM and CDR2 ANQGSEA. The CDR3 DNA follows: TGCAGCGTTCGAGGGACACAGGGGTTTTCCTACGAGCAGTACTTC. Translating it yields CSVRGTQGFSYEQYF.

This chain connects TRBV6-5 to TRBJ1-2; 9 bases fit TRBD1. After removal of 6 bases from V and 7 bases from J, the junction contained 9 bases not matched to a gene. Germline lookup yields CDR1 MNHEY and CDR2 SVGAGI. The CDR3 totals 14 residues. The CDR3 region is CASSRSTGGGGYTF. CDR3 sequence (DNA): TGTGCCAGCAGCCGATCGACAGGGGGAGGTGGCTACACCTTC.

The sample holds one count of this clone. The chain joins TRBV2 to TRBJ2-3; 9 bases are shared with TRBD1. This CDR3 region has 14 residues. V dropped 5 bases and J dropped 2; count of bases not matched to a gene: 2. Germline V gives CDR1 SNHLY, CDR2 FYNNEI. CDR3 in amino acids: CASSRTGDTDTQYF. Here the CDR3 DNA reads TGTGCCAGCAGTAGGACAGGGGACACAGATACGCAGTATTTT. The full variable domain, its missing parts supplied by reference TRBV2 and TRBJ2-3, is EPEVTQTPSHQVTQMGQEVILRCVPISNHLYFYWYRQILGQKVEFLVSFYNNEISEKSEIFDDQFSVERPDGSNFTLKIRSTKLEDSAMYFCASSRTGDTDTQYFGPGTRLTVL.

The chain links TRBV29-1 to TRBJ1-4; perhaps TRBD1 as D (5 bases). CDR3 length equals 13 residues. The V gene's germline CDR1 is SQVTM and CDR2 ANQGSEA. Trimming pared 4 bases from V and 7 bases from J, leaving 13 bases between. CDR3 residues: CSVARVLGEKLFF. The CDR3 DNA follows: TGCAGCGTTGCCAGGGTCCTGGGTGAAAAACTGTTTTTT.

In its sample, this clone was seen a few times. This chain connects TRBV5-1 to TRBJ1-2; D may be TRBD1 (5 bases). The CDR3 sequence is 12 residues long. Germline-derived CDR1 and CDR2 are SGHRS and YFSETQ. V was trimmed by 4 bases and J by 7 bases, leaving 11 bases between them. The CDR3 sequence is CASSVGDSGYTF. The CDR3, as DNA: TGCGCCAGCAGCGTGGGCGACAGTGGCTACACCTTC.

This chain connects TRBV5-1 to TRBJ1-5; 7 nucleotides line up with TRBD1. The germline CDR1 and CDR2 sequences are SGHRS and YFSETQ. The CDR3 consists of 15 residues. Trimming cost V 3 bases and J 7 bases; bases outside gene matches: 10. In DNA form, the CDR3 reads TGCGCCAGCAGCTCTTCTCCCGGGACAGAACAGCCCCAGCATTTT. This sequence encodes CASSSSPGTEQPQHF.

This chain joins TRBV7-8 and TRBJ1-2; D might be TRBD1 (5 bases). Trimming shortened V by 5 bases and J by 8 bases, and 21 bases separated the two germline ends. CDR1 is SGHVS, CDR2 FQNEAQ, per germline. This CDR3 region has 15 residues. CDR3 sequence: CASSPLRGVGVGYTF. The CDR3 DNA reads TGTGCCAGCAGCCCGCTTCGGGGGGTAGGAGTGGGCTACACCTTC.

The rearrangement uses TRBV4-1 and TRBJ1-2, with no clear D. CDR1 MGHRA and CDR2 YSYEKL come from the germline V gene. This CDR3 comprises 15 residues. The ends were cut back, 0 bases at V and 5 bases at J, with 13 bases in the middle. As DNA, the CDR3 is TGCGCCAGCAGCCAAGACGCGGACTCCTTTTATGGCTACACCTTC. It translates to CASSQDADSFYGYTF.

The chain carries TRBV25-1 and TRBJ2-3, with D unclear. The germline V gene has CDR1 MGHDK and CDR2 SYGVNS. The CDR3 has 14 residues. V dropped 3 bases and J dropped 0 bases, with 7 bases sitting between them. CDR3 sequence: CASSDSKSTDTQYF. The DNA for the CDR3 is TGTGCCAGCAGTGATAGCAAGAGCACAGATACGCAGTATTTT.

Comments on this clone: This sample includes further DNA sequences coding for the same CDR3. CDR3 bases: TGCAGCGTTGTCACGGGGGACTATGGCTACACCTTC. Translation: CSVVTGDYGYTF. The V gene is TRBV29-1, the J gene TRBJ1-2; possible D gene TRBD1, 5 bases. V was shortened by 4 bases and J by 3 bases, with 9 bases between the two germline ends. The CDR3 is 12 residues long. The germline V gene has CDR1 SQVTM and CDR2 ANQGSEA.

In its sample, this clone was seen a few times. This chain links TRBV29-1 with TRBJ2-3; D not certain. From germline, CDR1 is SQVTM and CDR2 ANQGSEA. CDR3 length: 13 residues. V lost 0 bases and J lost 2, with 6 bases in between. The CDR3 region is CSVEESVTDTQYF. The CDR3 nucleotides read TGCAGCGTTGAAGAGTCCGTCACAGATACGCAGTATTTT.

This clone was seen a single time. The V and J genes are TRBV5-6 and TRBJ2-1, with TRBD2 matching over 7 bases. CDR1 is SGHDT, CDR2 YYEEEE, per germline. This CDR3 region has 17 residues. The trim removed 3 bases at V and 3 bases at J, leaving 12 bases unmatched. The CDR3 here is CASSSPDGREHYNEQFF. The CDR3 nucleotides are TGTGCCAGCAGCTCCCCCGATGGGCGGGAGCACTACAATGAGCAGTTCTTC.